The entry that follows covers one TCR beta chain sequence. What it binds is not known. Trimming removed 5 bases from V and 0 bases from J, with 13 bases in between. The CDR3 contains 15 residues. Germline assignment: CDR1 SGHVS and CDR2 FQNEAQ. The PCR ran on 60 Vbeta and 13 Jbeta primers. Clones were sequenced by immunoSEQ multiplex PCR, and TCRdb holds only the in-frame ones, with some missing. In the table there are 60,000 or so clones, over 60% of which are singletons. The data stem from a study of cytomegalovirus exposure and HLA in healthy donors. Findings and limits, study-wide: Most TCR beta V segments were productive about 90% or about 30% of the time in an earlier analysis. A likely sequencing artifact accounted for one observed cluster of highly shared sequence variants.

This sequence was found in a man aged 50-60 years in good health and CMV-seropositive. Sequences were obtained from PBMCs. The V call is TRBV7-8, the J call TRBJ1-1; no clear D. CDR3 DNA: TGTGCCAGCAGCACTAGTTGGCGGATGAACACTGAAGCTTTCTTT. Protein sequence: CASSTSWRMNTEAFF.